This T cell receptor (beta chain) is drawn from a study of T cell responses to AZD1222 COVID-19 vaccine. Whole-study context: Timing groups of about 4 and about 12 weeks for second doses were pooled.

Profiling relied on immunoSEQ multiplex PCR, and the TCRdb table lists in-frame clones only, not all of them. This table holds approximately 150,000 clones, 89% found once. This CDR3 contains 15 residues. V dropped 3 bases and J dropped 10 bases, with 18 bases sitting between them. The germline V gene encodes CDR1 MDHEN and CDR2 SYDVKM. The sequence was collected from an adult in good health. The sample in question was peripheral blood, obtained on day 0 of AZD1222 vaccination. This chain joins TRBV28 and TRBJ1-4, with D maybe TRBD1 (6 bases). CDR3 amino acids: CASSFAGQFPIKLFF. The DNA of the CDR3 is TGTGCCAGCAGTTTCGCCGGACAGTTTCCGATAAAACTGTTTTTT.